This T cell receptor (beta chain) emerged from a study of T cells in Graves' hyperthyroidism and ophthalmopathy. Study findings and constraints: Ophthalmopathy was distinguished from stable hyperthyroidism by 13 V-J signatures. The model identified upcoming ophthalmopathy a median approximately 6.4 months ahead of onset.

This clonotype was counted at least ten times. No antigen is known for it. Trimming removed 2 bases from V and 9 bases from J, with 5 bases in between. CDR3 length equals 12 residues. From germline, CDR1 is SGHTA and CDR2 FQGNSA. Using RNA transcripts as the source, TCR beta CDR3 regions were amplified. First-round RT-PCR of the TCR CDR3 relied on the HTBI primer set. Each CDR3 protein is one row after TCRdb ran MiXCR on the multiplex PCR reads. The profile shows about 590,000 distinct CDR3 sequences, approximately 15% of them singletons. Graves' hyperthyroidism qualified as stable when ophthalmopathy did not progress within 18 months.

The chain is built from TRBV7-2 and TRBJ1-6, with no clear D. Sequences were obtained from blood. The receptor was isolated from a woman aged 30 to 39 with Graves' hyperthyroidism. CDR3 DNA: TGTGCCAGCAGCTTAATGAGTTCACCCCTCCACTTT. This sequence encodes CASSLMSSPLHF.